The clone carrying this T cell receptor beta chain occurred once. Its antigen remains unidentified. This specimen comes from a study of cytomegalovirus exposure and HLA in healthy donors. Study-level findings and limits: An analysis that was carried out later associated 15,000 to 20,000 TCR beta sequences with HLA alleles at 0.05 false discovery rate. Indistinguishable V segments, including TRBV6-2 and TRBV6-3, were excluded. When a later analysis compared HLA-associated TCR beta chains with equally common others, the HLA-associated chains turned out to be more clonally expanded and to have lower generation probabilities. Analyses of presence and absence presupposed an approximately uniform sequencing depth across donors.

PCR amplification relied on 60 Vbeta primers (plus 13 Jbeta primers). The method was immunoSEQ multiplex PCR; TCRdb's version includes in-frame clones alone and lacks a portion of them. The sample consists of over 120,000 clones, approximately 70% of them appearing once. The CDR3 sequence is 15 residues long. Germline CDR1 SGHNT, CDR2 YYREEE (reference sequence). The J segment lost 4 bases and the V segment lost 3 bases, leaving 7 bases of the junction unmatched. The chain links TRBV5-4 to TRBJ1-1; 9 bases line up with TRBD1. The source of this sequence is a woman aged 60-70 years in good health and CMV-seropositive. The specimen was PBMCs. The CDR3 coding sequence is TGTGCCAGCAGCTCCAAACAGGGGGCCGGCACTGAAGCTTTCTTT. The encoded protein is CASSSKQGAGTEAFF.